This record looks at one T cell receptor (beta chain) sequence and its context. This sample is drawn from a study of blood T cell repertoires in COVID-19. Germline V gene lookup returns CDR1 MGHRA and CDR2 YSYEKL. Unmatched junction bases numbered 6, after V lost 0 bases and J lost 2 bases. The CDR3 is 16 amino acids. The assay was immunoSEQ multiplex PCR, and TCRdb's table has in-frame clones only and misses some. The data show 300,000 to 350,000 clones, with approximately 90% seen just once and roughly a tenth held by the top ten. The source material was peripheral blood. The sequence derives from a man aged 25-40 years with COVID-19, enrolled during active disease. The chain uses TRBV4-1 and TRBJ2-7; TRBD2 aligns across 8 bases. The CDR3 region has the DNA TGCGCCAGCAGCCAAGATAAAGCGGGGGACCCCTACGAGCAGTACTTC. This codes for CASSQDKAGDPYEQYF.